Here is one T cell receptor beta chain with its context. The CDR3 extends over 11 amino acids. CDR1 is LGHDT, CDR2 YNNKEL, per germline (reference sequence). The ends were cut back, 7 bases at V and 4 bases at J, with 7 bases in the middle. The data stem from a study of blood T cell repertoires in COVID-19. Looking at the study overall: COVID-19 samples from acute and convalescent phases originated in the United States, Italy and Spain. The cDNA or gDNA used as material had been derived from T cells, B-cell-depleted T cells, or PBMCs.

In the original processing: Amplification from reference gene primers served as the basis for estimated nucleated cell counts. The method was immunoSEQ multiplex PCR; TCRdb's version includes in-frame clones alone and lacks a portion of them. That table is the source of V, J and clone size, and D and trimming were worked out from the DNA. The data contain fewer than 40,000 clones, around nine tenths of them singletons. Source material: peripheral blood. The rearrangement uses TRBV3-1 (or the pseudogene TRBV3-2) and TRBJ2-5; D gene uncertain. The receptor was derived from an older man with active COVID-19. The CDR3 region is CASTSGETQYF. CDR3 sequence (DNA): TGTGCCAGCACCTCAGGAGAGACCCAGTACTTC.